Sequencing of this T cell receptor beta chain was carried out in a study of T cells in Graves' hyperthyroidism and ophthalmopathy (dated by TCRdb to the late 2010s). Describing the broader study: Peripheral blood samples were taken at initial diagnosis, before any treatment was given. An independent validation cohort of under 20 hyperthyroidism patients and roughly 16 patients who later progressed to ophthalmopathy tested prospective prediction of ophthalmopathy. After sampling, hyperthyroidism patients received methimazole starting at 30 mg daily, and ophthalmopathy patients received high-dose intravenous methylprednisolone. The 75 to 100 discovery patients were randomly split 7:3 into training and test sets. The study also compared thyroid tissue and blood T-cell repertoires from 5 to 7 Graves' hyperthyroidism patients. TCR Vbeta CDR3 sequencing of roughly 140 peripheral blood samples (over 40 ophthalmopathy, approximately 80 hyperthyroidism and roughly 17 progressor patients) is reported in the paper. TCR V-J signatures able to tell the groups apart were searched for in a discovery cohort of approximately 95 patients, of whom over 40 had Graves' ophthalmopathy and 55 to 65 had stable Graves' hyperthyroidism. The paper's findings and limits, for the study overall: Blood samples also contained most of the expanded thyroid clonotypes (frequency above 0.001), which suggests that blood repertoires may reflect thyroid immune responses. In validation, progression to ophthalmopathy was predicted by the model with 55% to 71% sensitivity and roughly 76% specificity, a median of approximately 6.5 months before onset. Ophthalmopathy was separated from stable hyperthyroidism by a 13 V-J signature model, with over 85% sensitivity and roughly 81% specificity obtained in cross-validation and 80%/75% obtained in testing. Sample size was not statistically predetermined, and investigators were not blinded to group allocation.

According to the germline V gene, CDR1 reads ENHRY and CDR2 reads SYGVKD. Between the V and J ends, shortened by 3 bases and 6 bases respectively, the junction contains 15 bases. The CDR3 sequence holds 15 residues, the cysteine and phenylalanine included. The DNA shown is the 45-base CDR3, in frame from base 1. Stable Graves' hyperthyroidism was defined as no progression to ophthalmopathy during 18 months of follow-up. Hyperthyroidism patients were newly diagnosed, had a disease duration of under 2 months, and were aged 18 to 65 years. Any patient with an uncontrolled infection, another autoimmune disease, pregnancy or lactation was excluded. Diagnoses were established on the basis of clinical symptoms, serum thyroxine and TRAb, thyroid ultrasound, and orbital computed tomography. Ficoll-Paque density gradient centrifugation was used to isolate PBMCs from around 9.1 ml of fresh peripheral blood. Trizol reagent was used to extract total RNA, and RNA quality was then checked on an Agilent 2100 Bioanalyzer.

The TCR beta CDR3 regions were amplified from RNA transcripts. For the first round of RT-PCR on the TCR CDR3, the HTBI primer set was used together with the Qiagen OneStep RT-PCR kit. A second multiplex PCR round built the libraries, followed by size selection and purification. The libraries were sequenced on an Illumina HiSeq2000 using paired-end 100 bp reads. The study's processing was this. Raw data were processed with SOAPnuke, discarding reads with adapters, uncalled bases, mean Phred below 15, or no exact constant-primer or identifier match. COPE v1.2.5 was used to merge high-quality paired reads, and clonotypes were defined as unique nucleotide sequences. MiTCR v1.1 was used to align the clonotypes against IMGT TRBV, TRBD and TRBJ reference segments. The analysis was restricted to V-J combinations with a frequency above 0.0001, which together covered roughly 99% of the repertoires. The TCS score was defined as the ratio of F50 (clonal expansion) to E x V (chaos), calculated using BLOSUM62-based TCRdist between CDR3 peptides within each V-J. Welch's t-statistics and random forest reduced 500 to 650 V-J features to 13, which were used in a naive Bayes classifier (R e1071). TCRdb itself trimmed the public reads at Q25 with fastp, ran MiXCR and retained productive beta chains. Rows with a matching CDR3 protein are joined into one entry that keeps the most common DNA and genes. The V and J calls were not made by the authors but by TCRdb's processing. Across this sample there are approximately 640,000 distinct CDR3 sequences, with roughly 17% seen only once. Together, the top ten hold around 16% of the sample.

To note about this clonotype: Its antigen remains unidentified. This may be a read error: a much more frequent sequence differs by one nucleotide.

The sequencing input was blood. The chain links TRBV10-3 with TRBJ1-5; TRBD1 is possibly the D segment (5 matching bases). This clonotype was obtained from a middle-aged man with Graves' hyperthyroidism. Read as DNA, the sequence is TGTGCCATCAGTGATGCCCGGGACTTCTCTCAGCCCCAGCATTTT. Translated, this gives CAISDARDFSQPQHF.